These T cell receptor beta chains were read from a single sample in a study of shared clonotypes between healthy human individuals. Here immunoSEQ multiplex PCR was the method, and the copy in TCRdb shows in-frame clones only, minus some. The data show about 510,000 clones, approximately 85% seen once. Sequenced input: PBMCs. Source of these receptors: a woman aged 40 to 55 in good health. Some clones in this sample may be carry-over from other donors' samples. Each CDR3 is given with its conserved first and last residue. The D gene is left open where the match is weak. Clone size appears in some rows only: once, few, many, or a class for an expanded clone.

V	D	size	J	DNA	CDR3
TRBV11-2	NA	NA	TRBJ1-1	TGTGCCAGCAGCGCCTGGGGAGAGAGCACTGAAGCTTTCTTT	CASSAWGESTEAFF
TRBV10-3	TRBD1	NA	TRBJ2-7	TGTGCCATCAGTGAACGGGACAGCCACTACGAGCAGTACTTC	CAISERDSHYEQYF
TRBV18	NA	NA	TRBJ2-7	TGTGCCAGCTCACCACCCCAGGGTGCCTACGAGCAGTACTTC	CASSPPQGAYEQYF
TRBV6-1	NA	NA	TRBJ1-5	TGTGCCAGCAGTGGGTCTTTCAATCAGCCCCAGCATTTT	CASSGSFNQPQHF
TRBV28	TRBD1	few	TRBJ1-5	TGTGCCAGCAGTCTCAGGGGGGAGACAGTAGGCAATCAGCCCCAGCATTTT	CASSLRGETVGNQPQHF
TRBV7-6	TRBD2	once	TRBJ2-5	TGTGCCAGCAGCTTAAGGTTTGGTTCTAGCGGGAGGGCCGGAGAGACCCAGTACTTC	CASSLRFGSSGRAGETQYF
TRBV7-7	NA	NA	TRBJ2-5	TGTGCCAGCAGCTCCTTGGGGGAGACCCAGTACTTC	CASSSLGETQYF
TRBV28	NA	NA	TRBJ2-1	TGTGCCAGCAGTCCCAAGGCAGATGCTTTTAATGAGCAGTTCTTC	CASSPKADAFNEQFF
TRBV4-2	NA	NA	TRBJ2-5	TGTGCCAGCAGCCAAGATACGGGGGTTAAAGAGACCCAGTACTTC	CASSQDTGVKETQYF
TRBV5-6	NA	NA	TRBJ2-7	TGTGCCAGCAGCCTGGAACAGAGGGGGGGAGTATCCTACGAGCAGTACTTC	CASSLEQRGGVSYEQYF
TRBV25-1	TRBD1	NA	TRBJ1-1	TGTGCCAGCAGTGGTCCGGGACAGGGGCCGAACGAAGCTTTCTTT	CASSGPGQGPNEAFF
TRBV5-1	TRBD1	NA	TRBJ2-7	TGCGCCAGCAGCTTGGCCCGGACAGGGGGCAGGGAGCAGTACTTC	CASSLARTGGREQYF
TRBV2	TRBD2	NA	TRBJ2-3	TGTGCCAGCAGTGGACTAGCGGAAACAGATACGCAGTATTTT	CASSGLAETDTQYF
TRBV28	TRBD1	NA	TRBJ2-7	TGTGCCAGCAGTTTATTTGGGACAGGGAACTACGAGCAGTACTTC	CASSLFGTGNYEQYF
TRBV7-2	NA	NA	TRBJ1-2	TGTGCCAGCAGCTGGGAGGGAAGAGGGGGTGGCTACACCTTC	CASSWEGRGGGYTF
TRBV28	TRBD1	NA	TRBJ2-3	TGTGCCAGCAGGGGACAGGGGGAGGATACGCAGTATTTT	CASRGQGEDTQYF
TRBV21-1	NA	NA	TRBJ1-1	TGTGCCAGCAGCAAAGGTCTCTGGACAGGGCCACGAGAGGTGAACACTGAAGCTTTCTTT	CASSKGLWTGPREVNTEAFF
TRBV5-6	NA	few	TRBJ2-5	TGTGCCAGCAGCTTGGAGCAGGGCCCGGGGGAGACCCAGTACTTC	CASSLEQGPGETQYF
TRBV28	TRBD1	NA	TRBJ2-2	TGTGCCAGTCTCGGGACAGGGGGGGCCAGAACCGGGGAGCTGTTTTTT	CASLGTGGARTGELFF
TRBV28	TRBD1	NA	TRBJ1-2	TGTGCCAGCAGCGACAGGGGGCATAACTATGGCTACACCTTC	CASSDRGHNYGYTF
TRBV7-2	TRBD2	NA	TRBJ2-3	TGTGCCAGCAGCATCGGACTAGCCTCAGATACGCAGTATTTT	CASSIGLASDTQYF
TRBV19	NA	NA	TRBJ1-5	TGTGCCAGTAGTAACAACAATCAGCCCCAGCATTTT	CASSNNNQPQHF
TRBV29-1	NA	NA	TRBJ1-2	TGCAGCGTTGAATGGGTTCCGCTAAACTATGGCTACACCTTC	CSVEWVPLNYGYTF
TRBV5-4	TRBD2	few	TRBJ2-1	TGTGCCAGCAGCAAGGGACTAGCGGGAGGAACAGAGCAGTTCTTC	CASSKGLAGGTEQFF
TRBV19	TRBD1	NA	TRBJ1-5	TGTGCCAGTAGTAACAGGGGTAGCAATCAGCCCCAGCATTTT	CASSNRGSNQPQHF
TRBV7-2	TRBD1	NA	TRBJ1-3	TGTGCCAGCAGCTTAACCGGGACAGCTGGAAACACCATATATTTT	CASSLTGTAGNTIYF
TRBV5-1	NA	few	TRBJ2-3	TGCGCCAGCAGCTTGGCCAGGCACACAGATACGCAGTATTTT	CASSLARHTDTQYF
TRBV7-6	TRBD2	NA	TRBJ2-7	TGTGCCAGCAGCTTAGCACCATCGGGGAGGGGCGAGCAGTACTTC	CASSLAPSGRGEQYF
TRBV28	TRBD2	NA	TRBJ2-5	TGTGCCAGCAGCACCGGGACTAGCGGGAGGGGGGGGACCCAGTACTTC	CASSTGTSGRGGTQYF
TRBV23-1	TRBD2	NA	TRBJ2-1	TGCGCCAGCAGTCAATTGACTAGCGGATCCTACAATGAGCAGTTCTTC	CASSQLTSGSYNEQFF
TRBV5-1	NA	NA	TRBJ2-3	TGCGCCAGCCAAGCGAGGGGTGGCACAGATACGCAGTATTTT	CASQARGGTDTQYF
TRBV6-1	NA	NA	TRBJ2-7	TGTGCCAGCACTAACAGGCTCAACTACGAGCAGTACTTC	CASTNRLNYEQYF
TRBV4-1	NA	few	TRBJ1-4	TGCGCCAGCAGCCAAGCTGGGAGGGAAAAACTGTTTTTT	CASSQAGREKLFF
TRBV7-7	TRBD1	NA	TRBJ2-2	TGTGCTAGCAGTTCGACAGGGAGACCCGGGGAGCTGTTTTTT	CASSSTGRPGELFF
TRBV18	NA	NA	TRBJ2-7	TGTGCCAGCTCACCACCGGGGACACCAGCCTACGAGCAGTACTTC	CASSPPGTPAYEQYF
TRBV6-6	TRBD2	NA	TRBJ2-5	TGTGCCAGCAGTTACTCCGGACTAGCGGGAGAGACCCAGTACTTC	CASSYSGLAGETQYF
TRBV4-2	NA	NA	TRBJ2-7	TGTGCCAGCAGCCAAGGGGAAAACTACGAGCAGTACTTC	CASSQGENYEQYF
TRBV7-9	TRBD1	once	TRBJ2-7	TGTGCCAGCAGGGCCGGGACAGAGTCCTACGAGCAGTACTTC	CASRAGTESYEQYF
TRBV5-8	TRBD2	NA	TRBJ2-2	TGTGCCAGCAGCCCCCTAGCGGGAGGAGGGACCGGGGAGCTGTTTTTT	CASSPLAGGGTGELFF
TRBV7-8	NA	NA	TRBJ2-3	TGTGCCAGCAGCTTGGGAGGCGGGATAGGAGATACGCAGTATTTT	CASSLGGGIGDTQYF
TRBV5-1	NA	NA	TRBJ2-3	TGCGCCAGCAGCTTGGACGGTGATAGCACAGATACGCAGTATTTT	CASSLDGDSTDTQYF
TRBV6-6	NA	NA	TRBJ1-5	TGTGCCAGCAGTTACTTACTCAATCAGCCCCAGCATTTT	CASSYLLNQPQHF
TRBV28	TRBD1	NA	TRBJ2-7	TGTGCCAGCAGTTTATGGGATGGACAGGGGGGCTACGAGCAGTACTTC	CASSLWDGQGGYEQYF
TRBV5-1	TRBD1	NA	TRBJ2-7	TGCGCCAGCAGCTTGGCTGGACAGGGGATTGCCTACGAGCAGTACTTC	CASSLAGQGIAYEQYF
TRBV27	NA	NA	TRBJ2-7	TGTGCCAGCAGTTTTGTTGGCGGAACCTACGAGCAGTACTTC	CASSFVGGTYEQYF
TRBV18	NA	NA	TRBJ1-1	TGTGCCAGCTCACAGGCCCGGAACACTGAAGCTTTCTTT	CASSQARNTEAFF
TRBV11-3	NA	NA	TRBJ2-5	TGTGCCAGCAGCTTCGGTGGTGCGGGAACCCAGTACTTC	CASSFGGAGTQYF
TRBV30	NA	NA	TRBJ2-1	TGTGCCTGGAGTGGGCCCATGGGACGGGTCTCCTACAATGAGCAGTTCTTC	CAWSGPMGRVSYNEQFF
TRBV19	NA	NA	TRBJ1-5	TGTGCCAGTAGTATAAACTCCCCCCAGCCCCAGCATTTT	CASSINSPQPQHF
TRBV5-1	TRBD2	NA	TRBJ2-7	TGCGCCAGCAGCTTGGTTGGGGAGACTAGCGGGAGCTCCTACGAGCAGTACTTC	CASSLVGETSGSSYEQYF
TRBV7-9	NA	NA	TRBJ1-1	TGTGCCAGCAGTAAGTATACGAACACTGAAGCTTTCTTT	CASSKYTNTEAFF
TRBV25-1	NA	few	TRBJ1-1	TGTGCCAGCAGGGGTAATGAAGCTTTCTTT	CASRGNEAFF
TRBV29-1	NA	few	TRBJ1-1	TGCAGCGTTGTCGCAGGGTGGGACACTGAAGCTTTCTTT	CSVVAGWDTEAFF